A single sample gave rise to the 22 T cell receptor beta chains below, sequenced in a study of T cell responses to AZD1222 COVID-19 vaccine. Produced via immunoSEQ multiplex PCR; TCRdb's table is partial and in-frame only. Seen here are some 71,000 clones, roughly nine tenths observed once, and the top ten hold over 25%. The specimen comprised peripheral blood, sampled 28 days after the second AZD1222 dose. These receptors were obtained from an adult who received the AZD1222 COVID-19 vaccine.

The count of this clone is one. The rearrangement links TRBV5-4 to TRBJ2-2, with a tentative D call TRBD2 (6 bases). The CDR3 runs 16 residues. CDR1 SGHNT and CDR2 YYREEE come from the germline V gene (reference sequence). V was cut by 0 bases and J by 4 bases, with 13 bases left in between. CDR3 bases: TGTGCCAGCAGCTTGGATCCGGGGGTCGGCACCGGGGAGCTGTTTTTT. Translation: CASSLDPGVGTGELFF.

The CDR3 region has the DNA TGTGCCATCAGTGAGACAGGGGAAATAAATGAGCAGTTCTTC. The encoded protein is CAISETGEINEQFF. V usage is TRBV10-3 and J usage is TRBJ2-1, with TRBD1 matching over 7 bases. The length of the CDR3 is 14 residues. The V and J ends lost 2 bases and 7 bases, in that order; junction bases with no gene match: 5. The germline V gene has CDR1 ENHRY and CDR2 SYGVKD.

The chain carries TRBV24-1 and TRBJ2-1; D not resolved. The CDR3 contains 12 residues. Trimming stripped 3 bases from V and 9 bases from J, with 8 bases between. CDR1 and CDR2 from the germline V gene are KGHDR and SFDVKD. The CDR3 protein is CATSDPGGEQFF. CDR3 nucleotides: TGTGCCACCAGTGATCCAGGCGGTGAGCAGTTCTTC.

J is TRBJ1-1 and V is TRBV29-1, with TRBD1 identical over 7 bases. The trim removed 6 bases at V and 2 bases at J, leaving 24 bases unmatched. CDR1 and CDR2 (germline): SQVTM, ANQGSEA. This CDR3 spans 19 amino acids. This CDR3 is CSVDRDSNLFLGQNTEAFF. In nucleotides, the CDR3 is TGCAGCGTCGACCGGGACAGTAATTTATTTTTGGGGCAAAACACTGAAGCTTTCTTT.

This clone was observed once. The rearrangement links TRBV6-6 to TRBJ1-3; weak D call: TRBD1 (6 bases). The CDR3 has 16 residues. CDR1 is MNHNY, CDR2 SVGAGI, per germline (reference sequence). Between the trimmed V and J ends, which lost 4 bases and 0 bases, there was a span of 13 bases. CDR3 in DNA: TGTGCCAGCAGTTTCCCGGGACAAAGCTCTGGAAACACCATATATTTT. Translating it yields CASSFPGQSSGNTIYF.

This chain connects TRBV3-1 (or the pseudogene TRBV3-2) to TRBJ1-5, with 12 bases fitting TRBD1. Losses at the gene ends were 4 bases for V and 0 bases for J; bases not matched to a gene: 10. Germline values: CDR1 LGHDT, CDR2 YNNKEL (reference sequence). This CDR3 is built from 19 residues. The CDR3 DNA is TGTGCCAGCAGCCTACCGGGACAGGGGGCTTTGGATAGCAATCAGCCCCAGCATTTT. As protein: CASSLPGQGALDSNQPQHF.

CDR3 nucleotide sequence: TGTGCCAGCAGCCCAAGACAGGGCGGTGAGCAGTTCTTC. This gives the protein CASSPRQGGEQFF. This rearrangement joins TRBV7-3 to TRBJ2-1; 7 bases align to TRBD1. The germline CDR1 and CDR2 sequences are SGHTA and FQGTGA. V lost 5 bases and J lost 9; bases outside the gene matches: 7. The CDR3 length is 13 residues.

J is TRBJ2-2 and V is TRBV7-3; no clear D. Germline loops: CDR1 SGHTA, CDR2 FQGTGA. The V end lost 5 bases, the J end lost 2 bases, and 12 bases lay between the germline ends. The CDR3 totals 15 residues. CDR3 nucleotide sequence: TGTGCCAGCAGCCCCCCGACGGCAAACACCGGGGAGCTGTTTTTT. This codes for CASSPPTANTGELFF.

The V and J genes are TRBV27 and TRBJ1-4; D may be TRBD1 (6 bases). This CDR3 spans 13 amino acids. The ends were cut back, 5 bases at V and 7 bases at J, with 11 bases in the middle. CDR1 is MNHEY, CDR2 SMNVEV, per germline (reference sequence). The CDR3 loop is CASSQKTGEKLFF. The CDR3 DNA reads TGTGCCAGCAGTCAGAAGACAGGTGAAAAACTGTTTTTT.

The rearrangement uses TRBV5-1 and TRBJ1-2, with D unclear. This CDR3 comprises 15 residues. The V and J ends lost 0 bases and 5 bases respectively, with 14 bases between them. Germline lookup yields CDR1 SGHRS and CDR2 YFSETQ. CDR3 nucleotides: TGCGCCAGCAGCTTGGCGCTAGGCGCTTCGTATGGCTACACCTTC. It codes for CASSLALGASYGYTF.

This chain joins TRBV6-2 or TRBV6-3 and TRBJ2-7; D uncertain. V lost 5 bases to trimming and J lost 4 bases, with 12 bases between them. CDR3 length equals 13 residues. Germline CDR1 reads MNHEY; CDR2 reads SVGEGT. The CDR3 sequence: CASSTRLSYEQYF. The DNA for the CDR3 is TGTGCCAGCAGTACCCGATTGAGTTACGAGCAGTACTTC.

The chain joins TRBV19 to TRBJ2-3, with TRBD2 identical over 8 bases. Trimming at V came to 3 bases and at J to 1 base, leaving 3 bases not matched to a gene. The CDR3 extends over 15 amino acids. From germline, CDR1 is LNHDA and CDR2 SQIVND (reference sequence). The CDR3 DNA is TGTGCCAGTAGTATTAGTAGCGGGGGCACAGATACGCAGTATTTT. Amino acids: CASSISSGGTDTQYF.

V gene TRBV28 combines with J gene TRBJ1-2; 7 positions match TRBD1. Germline assignment: CDR1 MDHEN and CDR2 SYDVKM. V lost 5 bases, J lost 2 bases, and 2 bases stayed unmatched. The CDR3 is 13 residues long. CDR3 protein: CASSMGQNYGYTF. The CDR3 DNA reads as TGTGCCAGCAGTATGGGACAGAACTATGGCTACACCTTC.

The chain links TRBV6-5 to TRBJ1-2; D gene unclear. With 0 bases removed from V and 8 bases from J, the gap between germline ends came to 10 bases. Germline V CDR1 and CDR2: MNHEY, SVGAGI. The CDR3 covers 13 residues. The CDR3 nucleotides are TGTGCCAGCAGTTACTCGCGTTACGAGGGCTACACCTTC. Protein sequence: CASSYSRYEGYTF.

The chain employs TRBV7-2 and TRBJ2-7; 9 bases are shared with TRBD1. The CDR3 length is 14 residues. Losses at the gene ends were 6 bases for V and 6 bases for J; bases not matched to a gene: 9. CDR1 SGHTA and CDR2 FQGNSA come from the germline V gene. In nucleotides, the CDR3 is TGTGCCAGCAGGGACAGGGGAATGGGTTCCGAGCAGTACTTC. Encoded protein: CASRDRGMGSEQYF.

This chain connects TRBV7-7 to TRBJ2-1; 8 nucleotides line up with TRBD2. This CDR3 is built from 16 residues. The germline gives CDR1 SSHAT, CDR2 FNYEAQ (reference sequence). The V and J ends lost 5 bases and 4 bases, in that order; junction bases with no gene match: 10. CDR3 bases: TGTGCCAGCAGCATTGGGTCTGCGGGGGGATACAATGAGCAGTTCTTC. Translated, it gives CASSIGSAGGYNEQFF.

The sample holds one count of this clone. The CDR3 loop is CASSHRDGKYNEQFF. The CDR3 nucleotides read TGTGCCAGCAGCCATCGGGACGGAAAGTACAATGAGCAGTTCTTC. The chain has TRBV7-3 and TRBJ2-1; D may correspond to TRBD1 or TRBD2 (5 bases each). There are 15 residues in the CDR3. Looked up from germline, CDR1 is SGHTA and CDR2 is FQGTGA. Trimming took off 5 bases at V and 4 bases at J, with 15 bases between the two ends.

The chain has TRBV10-1 and TRBJ2-1; the match to TRBD1 covers 7 bases. The V segment lost 5 bases and the J segment 8 bases; nucleotides outside the gene matches: 9. This CDR3 has 14 residues. Germline CDR1 and CDR2: WNHNN and SYGVQD (reference sequence). CDR3 nucleotide sequence: TGCGCCAGCAGTTCCGGGACAGATGGGGATGAGCAGTTCTTC. Translating it yields CASSSGTDGDEQFF.

This clone was observed a few times. The gene calls are TRBV19 and TRBJ1-5; 7 nucleotides match TRBD1. The V gene's germline CDR1 is LNHDA and CDR2 SQIVND (reference sequence). This CDR3 region has 17 residues. The V gene end was trimmed by 3 bases and the J gene end by 3 bases; junction bases not matched to a gene: 11. The CDR3 is CASSIGTTGRTNQPQHF. CDR3 nucleotides: TGTGCCAGTAGTATCGGTACGACAGGGAGGACCAATCAGCCCCAGCATTTT.

The genes are TRBV4-2 and TRBJ2-4, with D unresolved. V gave up 0 bases and J gave up 0 bases, with 9 bases separating them. The V gene's germline CDR1 is LGHNA and CDR2 YNFKEQ. The CDR3 length is 16 residues. The CDR3 bases are TGTGCCAGCAGCCAAGAAGGAGAATTAGCCAAAAACATTCAGTACTTC. This sequence encodes CASSQEGELAKNIQYF.

The V and J genes are TRBV6-6 and TRBJ2-1; D is perhaps TRBD2 (5 bases). CDR3 length: 13 amino acids. V dropped 6 bases and J dropped 8 bases, with 14 bases sitting between them. The germline CDR1 and CDR2 sequences are MNHNY and SVGAGI (reference sequence). The CDR3: CASRAVAWYEQFF. For the CDR3, the DNA is TGTGCCAGCAGAGCGGTCGCCTGGTATGAGCAGTTCTTC.

The rearrangement uses TRBV18 and TRBJ2-7; 9 bases align to TRBD1. V shed 4 bases, J shed 5 bases, and the junction held 12 bases outside the gene matches. Germline CDR1 is KGHSH and CDR2 is LQKENI. The CDR3 totals 16 residues. In nucleotides, the CDR3 is TGTGCCAGCTCACTCAATACGGGACAGGGTTTCGACGAGCAGTACTTC. It codes for CASSLNTGQGFDEQYF.